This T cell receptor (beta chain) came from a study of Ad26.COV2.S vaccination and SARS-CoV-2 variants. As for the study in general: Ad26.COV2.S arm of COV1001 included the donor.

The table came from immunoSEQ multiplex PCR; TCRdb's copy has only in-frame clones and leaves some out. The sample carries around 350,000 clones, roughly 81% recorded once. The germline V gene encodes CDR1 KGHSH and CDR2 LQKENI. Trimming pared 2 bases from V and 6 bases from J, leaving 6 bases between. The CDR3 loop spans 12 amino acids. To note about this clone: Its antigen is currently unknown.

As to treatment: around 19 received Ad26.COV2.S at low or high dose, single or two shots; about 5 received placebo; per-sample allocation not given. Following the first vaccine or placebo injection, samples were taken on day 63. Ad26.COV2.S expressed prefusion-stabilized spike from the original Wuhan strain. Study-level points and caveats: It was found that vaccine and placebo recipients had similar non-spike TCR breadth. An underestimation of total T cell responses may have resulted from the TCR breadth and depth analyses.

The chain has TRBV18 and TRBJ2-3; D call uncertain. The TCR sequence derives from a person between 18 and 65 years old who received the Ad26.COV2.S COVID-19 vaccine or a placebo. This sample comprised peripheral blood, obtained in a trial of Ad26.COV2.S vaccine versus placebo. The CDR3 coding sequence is TGTGCCAGCTCACCATCGACTGATACGCAGTATTTT. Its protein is CASSPSTDTQYF.